Each of the 3 T cell receptor beta chains below was sequenced from the same sample in a study of T cell responses to AZD1222 COVID-19 vaccine. Only in-frame clones appear in the TCRdb table, and some are missing; sequencing was by immunoSEQ multiplex PCR. The sample includes about 200,000 clones, less than 95% of them seen just once. The material sequenced was peripheral blood, taken 28 days after the second dose of the MenACWY control vaccine. All receptors derive from an adult who received the MenACWY meningococcal vaccine as a control.

The chain carries TRBV5-1 and TRBJ2-7; TRBD2 might be the D (6 bases). Germline CDR1 is SGHRS and CDR2 is YFSETQ. This CDR3 spans 14 amino acids. Trimming stripped 2 bases from V and 2 bases from J, with 11 bases between. The CDR3 sequence is CASSLASATYEQYF. The CDR3 DNA follows: TGCGCCAGCAGCTTAGCTAGCGCGACCTACGAGCAGTACTTC.

The J gene is TRBJ1-4, the V gene TRBV3-1 (or the pseudogene TRBV3-2); 9 bases fit TRBD1. CDR1 LGHDT and CDR2 YNNKEL come from the germline V gene (reference sequence). The CDR3 is made up of 16 amino acids. After removal of 4 bases from V and 11 bases from J, the junction contained 14 bases not matched to a gene. The CDR3 is CASSRSTGGTGEKLFF. The CDR3 region has the DNA TGTGCCAGCAGCCGTTCGACAGGGGGAACTGGTGAGAAACTGTTTTTT.

The chain recombines TRBV10-3 with TRBJ2-1; TRBD1 matches at 10 bases. The V and J ends lost 4 bases and 7 bases, in that order; junction bases with no gene match: 4. The CDR3 has 14 amino acids. Germline CDR1 is ENHRY and CDR2 is SYGVKD. The CDR3 sequence: CAISGDRGGNEQFF. The CDR3 DNA reads TGTGCCATCAGTGGGGACAGGGGAGGGAATGAGCAGTTCTTC.